This TCR beta chain is drawn from a study of T cells in localized non-small cell lung cancer. TCRdb's table, derived via immunoSEQ multiplex PCR, lists solely in-frame clones and lacks some. Of about 24,000 clones detected, under 90% appear once; the ten largest clones hold more than 20%. Material: peripheral blood, obtained before any cancer treatment. This receptor was obtained from a man aged 40-75 years with stage I squamous cell lung carcinoma.

CDR3: CASSRGQGYEQFF. In nucleotides, the CDR3 is TGTGCCAGCAGCCGAGGACAGGGCTATGAGCAGTTCTTC. V usage is TRBV5-6 and J usage is TRBJ2-1, with 8 nucleotides matching TRBD1. Germline lookup yields CDR1 SGHDT and CDR2 YYEEEE. J gave up 8 bases and V 4 bases, and 5 bases lay outside the gene matches. The CDR3 runs 13 residues.